This entry describes one T cell receptor beta chain. What it recognizes is unknown. TCRdb's copy holds only in-frame clones and misses some; the assay was immunoSEQ multiplex PCR. The sample consists of 9,400 or so clones, approximately 59% of them appearing once. This entry belongs to a study of tissue T cells after allogeneic stem cell transplantation. Findings and limits, study-wide: In patients and mice, blood and spleen missed much of tissue repertoire.

CDR3 size: 13 residues. Trimming removed 8 bases from V and 3 bases from J, with 11 bases in between. Per the germline V gene, CDR1 is SGHTA and CDR2 is FQGTGA. The chain carries TRBV7-3 and TRBJ1-3, with D possibly matching TRBD1 (6 bases). Material: tissue from the ileum, obtained at autopsy. This TCR came from a woman aged 18-55 years with breast cancer. CDR3 sequence (DNA): TGTGCCAGCTCAACAGGGCGTGGAAACACCATATATTTT. It translates to CASSTGRGNTIYF.